This T cell receptor beta chain was captured in a study of blood T cells in healthy people across ages. The study, taken as a whole, reports: Strong correlation existed between TCR beta diversity and naive T cell percentage. Conclusively comparing naive with antigen-experienced cells was impossible with unsorted PBMCs.

Germline V CDR1 and CDR2: LGHNA, YNFKEQ. The CDR3 spans 14 residues. In the case of this clonotype: What it binds is unknown.

The use of a sample-barcoded 5' primer and a J-beta primer mix characterized a second PCR of roughly 6 to 11 cycles. MiXCR was run by TCRdb on the 5' RACE reads, yielding one entry per CDR3 protein. The sample lists hundreds of thousands of distinct CDR3 sequences, 58% occurring once. The chain carries TRBV4-2 and TRBJ2-7; D remains unclear. The J call may be incorrect, as the DNA end agrees better with TRBJ2-5. The clonotype comes from a man aged 25 to 40 in good health. The sample was blood. CDR3 loop: CASSQGFGQETQYF. DNA of the CDR3: TGTGCCAGCAGCCAAGGGTTTGGTCAAGAGACCCAGTACTTC.